The sequence of this T cell receptor (beta chain) was determined in a study of spatial heterogeneity in lung cancer. Study observations and caveats: Compared with follow-up, resection was when ubiquitous expanded tumor TCRs appeared in blood more.

TCRdb re-analysed the 5' RACE reads in MiXCR, keeping a single row per CDR3 protein. The sample consists of nearly 50,000 distinct CDR3 sequences, 6.5% to 8% of them appearing once. Time point given: sample taken at primary tumor resection. No cell sorting; template was whole RNA from tumor, lung tissue or PBMC. This clonotype was found many times. Its antigen is currently unknown. The sample was PBMCs, taken at surgery. This TCR came from a female donor with early-stage non-small cell lung cancer.

CDR3: CASSLGGWGSYGYTF. For the CDR3, the DNA is TGTGCCAGCAGCTTAGGGGGCTGGGGGTCGTATGGCTACACCTTC. The V and J genes are TRBV7-6 and TRBJ1-2, with a tentative D call TRBD1 (5 bases). The CDR3 extends over 15 amino acids. CDR1 SGHVS and CDR2 FNYEAQ come from the germline V gene. Trimming removed 1 base from V and 5 bases from J, with 14 bases in between.